Detailed here is one T cell receptor beta chain. Its antigen is not known. Trimming removed 2 bases from V and 1 base from J, with 6 bases in between. Germline CDR1 KGHSH, CDR2 LQKENI. The CDR3 is made up of 15 amino acids. These data originate in a study of blood T cell dynamics during melanoma immunotherapy. Generated by immunoSEQ multiplex PCR, the TCRdb table keeps only in-frame clones and is missing some. The sample gives some 15,000 clones, roughly 92% of which show up once; about 1.8% is in the top ten. Whole-study results and caveats: The study could not tell melanoma-specific clones from general immune activation.

Time point indicated: pre-treatment baseline. V usage is TRBV18 and J usage is TRBJ2-6; D remains unclear. This TCR derives from a human donor with melanoma. The sample consisted of blood, taken from a patient treated with checkpoint blockade. CDR3 nucleotides: TGTGCCAGCTCACCATTGAGTTCTGGGGCCAACGTCCTGACTTTC. This sequence encodes CASSPLSSGANVLTF.